This T cell receptor (beta chain) was sequenced in a study of identical twins listed by TCRdb under 2016. Looking at the study overall: The study deep-sequenced TCR alpha and beta repertoires from monozygotic twins, unrelated adults of various ages and cord blood to test whether fetal clonotypes persist. Replicate twin experiments were performed at different times using different library preparation protocols to rule out contamination. Here is what the overall study found, with its caveats: In monozygotic twins, recombination models systematically underestimated out-of-frame TCR alpha sharing, but the models matched the sharing seen between unrelated individuals. Conclusions relied on cross-sectional statistical analysis, since the same donors could not be followed over many years. In beta out-of-frame sequences, excess twin sharing was weaker, because having fewer shared sequences lowered the signal-to-noise ratio. Fewer insertions were carried by abundant cord blood beta clonotypes; a weaker similar trend was observed in young adult naive repertoires, while no such trend was observed in memory repertoires. Zero-insertion analyses could be partly confounded by invariant T cells such as MAIT and iNKT, though diverse VJ usage argued against such confounding for most clonotypes. Out-of-frame TCR alpha sequences shared between twins showed an excess of low generation-probability sequences compared with coincidental sharing between unrelated individuals.

The germline V gene (reference sequence) sets CDR1 to SEHNR and CDR2 to FQNEAQ. Spanning cysteine to phenylalanine, the CDR3 consists of 12 amino acids. The read is trimmed to its CDR3 DNA, 36 bases read in frame from base 1. Trimming costs V 8 bases and J 5 bases, and their ends lie 12 bases apart. All donors were healthy Caucasians. The twin cohort consisted of three pairs of female monozygotic twins, all aged roughly 18 to 30 years. Positive isolation kits from Invitrogen were used to isolate CD4+ and CD8+ T cell populations. This clonotype was counted at least ten times. It lacks a known antigen. No base-level quality is on record; no much larger clone is a single base apart. Library preparation used 5' RACE. Instrument on record: Illumina HiSeq 2000. A universal primer binding site was added through template switching, and the final cDNA carried a unique molecular identifier so that TCR cDNA molecules could be counted accurately. Specific primers in the conserved constant-segment region were used to synthesize first-strand cDNA for TCR alpha and beta chains. To control for contamination, every cDNA library was double barcoded, receiving both a SMART-Mk sample barcode and Illumina barcodes. TruSeq adapter sequences, together with Illumina sample barcodes, were added in two successive PCR steps. The TCR alpha and beta cDNA libraries were sequenced on the Illumina HiSeq platform using custom primers. In the authors' own workflow: MiGEC processed the raw reads to extract unique molecular identifiers, while MiXCR was used to determine the CDR3 positions. Recombination models were inferred per individual with the repgenHMM and IGoR tools using an EM algorithm. Shared clonotype analysis was performed with the tcR package in R, normalizing sharing by the product of cloneset sizes. To study raw recombination without the effects of thymic and clonal selection, out-of-frame nonproductive sequences were analyzed. TCRdb passed the public sequencing reads through fastp at Q25 and MiXCR, retaining productive beta sequences. When rows share a CDR3 protein, they turn into one entry using the most common DNA and genes. It is TCRdb's table, rather than the study itself, that gives the V and J calls and clone size. The sample table shows 500,000 to 550,000 distinct CDR3 sequences, and approximately 22% are seen once. The ten largest clones represent roughly 0.9% of the sample.

This same sample was also taken into another study, of T cells expressing NK-cell markers. The second study reports: In sorted CD3+CD56+NKG2C+, CD3+CD56+NKG2C- and CD3+CD56-NKG2C+ T-cell subsets from about eight donors, TCR beta-chain repertoires were profiled. Of the eight sequenced donors, seven were found to be HCMV-seropositive and one was found to be HCMV-seronegative. In several experiments an anti-gammadeltaTCR antibody was added to restrict sorting to alphabetaTCR-expressing T cells. For 6 or 7 donors, the dominant CD3+CD56+NKG2C+ clonotypes were among the top 10 CD8+ clonotypes and accounted for about 1.0-7.5% of CD8+ T cells. Those dominant clonotypes were again the most abundant among CD3+CD56-NKG2C+ cells in a few donors, at about 28.3-65%. Whether the expanded NKG2C-expressing T cell clones were specific for HCMV antigens remained unclear. Randomly selected healthy volunteers, three men and five women, were used as the eight sequenced donors. HCMV serostatus was determined by detecting HCMV-specific IgG in serum with a commercial ELISA kit. Reads were demultiplexed and grouped by UMI with MIGEC, and clonotypes were assembled and quantified with MiTCR. To exclude erroneous sequences, any TCR cDNA sequence not supported by at least two reads was discarded. The tcR package was used for downstream repertoire analysis, and clonotypes were matched across fractions by CDR3 nucleotide sequence plus V segment. Antigen specificity was annotated against VDJdb with VDJmatch, allowing one amino acid substitution in CDR3.

This TCR was sampled from a woman in her late teens or twenties in good health. Sequenced input: CD4+ T cells sorted from blood. Recombination joined TRBV7-9 with TRBJ1-1, with a weak D call of TRBD1 (5 bases match). Read as DNA, the sequence is TGTGCCAGCGGCCTCGGGGGTACTGAAGCTTTCTTT. It translates as CASGLGGTEAFF.